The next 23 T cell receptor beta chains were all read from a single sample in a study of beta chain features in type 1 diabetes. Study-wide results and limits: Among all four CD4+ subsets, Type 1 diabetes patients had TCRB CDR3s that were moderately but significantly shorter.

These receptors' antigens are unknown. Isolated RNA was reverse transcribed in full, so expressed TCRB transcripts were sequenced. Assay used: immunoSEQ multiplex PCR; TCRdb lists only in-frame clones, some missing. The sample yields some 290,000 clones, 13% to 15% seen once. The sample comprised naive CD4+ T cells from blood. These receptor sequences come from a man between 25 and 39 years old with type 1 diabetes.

The CDR3 nucleotides are TGTGCCAGCAGTTCGGGACAGGGTTATCAGCCCCAGCATTTT. Translated: CASSSGQGYQPQHF. The chain uses TRBV28 and TRBJ1-5, with TRBD1 matching 9 bases. The CDR3 length is 14 residues. Germline loops: CDR1 MDHEN, CDR2 SYDVKM. The J segment lost 5 bases and the V segment lost 4 bases, leaving 3 bases of the junction unmatched.

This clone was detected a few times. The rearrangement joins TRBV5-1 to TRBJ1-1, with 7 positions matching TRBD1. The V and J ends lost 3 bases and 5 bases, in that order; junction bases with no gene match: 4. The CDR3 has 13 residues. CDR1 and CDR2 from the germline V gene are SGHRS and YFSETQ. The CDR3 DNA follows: TGCGCCAGCAGCTCGGGACAGTTGACTGAAGCTTTCTTT. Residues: CASSSGQLTEAFF.

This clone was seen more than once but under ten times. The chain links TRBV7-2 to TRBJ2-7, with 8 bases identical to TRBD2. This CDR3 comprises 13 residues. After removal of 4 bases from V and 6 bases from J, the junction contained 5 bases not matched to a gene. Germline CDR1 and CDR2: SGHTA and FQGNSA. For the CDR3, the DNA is TGTGCCAGCAGCTCCGGACTAGCCGGCGAGCAGTACTTC. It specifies CASSSGLAGEQYF.

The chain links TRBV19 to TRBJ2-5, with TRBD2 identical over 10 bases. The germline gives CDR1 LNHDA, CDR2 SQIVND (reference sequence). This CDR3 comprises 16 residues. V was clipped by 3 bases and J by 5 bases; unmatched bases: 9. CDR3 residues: CASSIFPSGSRETQYF. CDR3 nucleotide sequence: TGTGCCAGTAGTATTTTCCCTAGCGGGAGTCGGGAGACCCAGTACTTC.

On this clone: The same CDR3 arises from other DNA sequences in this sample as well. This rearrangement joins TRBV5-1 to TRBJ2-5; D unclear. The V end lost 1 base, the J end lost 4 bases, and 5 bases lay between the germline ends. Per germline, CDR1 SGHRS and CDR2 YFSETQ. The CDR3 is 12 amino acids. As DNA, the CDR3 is TGCGCCAGCAGCTTGCCCGGAGAGACCCAGTACTTC. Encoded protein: CASSLPGETQYF.

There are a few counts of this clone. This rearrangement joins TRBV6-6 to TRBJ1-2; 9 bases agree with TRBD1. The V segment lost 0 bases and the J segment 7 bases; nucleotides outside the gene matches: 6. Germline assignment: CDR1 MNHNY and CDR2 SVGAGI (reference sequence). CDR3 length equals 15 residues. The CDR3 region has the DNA TGTGCCAGCAGTTACTCCTCACAGGGGGCCGGTGGCTACACCTTC. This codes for CASSYSSQGAGGYTF.

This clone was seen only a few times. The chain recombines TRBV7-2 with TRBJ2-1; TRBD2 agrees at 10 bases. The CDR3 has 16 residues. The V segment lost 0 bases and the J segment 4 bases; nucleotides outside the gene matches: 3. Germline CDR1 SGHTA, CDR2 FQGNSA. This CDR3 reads CASSLAASGSYNEQFF. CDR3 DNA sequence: TGTGCCAGCAGCTTAGCGGCTAGCGGGAGTTACAATGAGCAGTTCTTC.

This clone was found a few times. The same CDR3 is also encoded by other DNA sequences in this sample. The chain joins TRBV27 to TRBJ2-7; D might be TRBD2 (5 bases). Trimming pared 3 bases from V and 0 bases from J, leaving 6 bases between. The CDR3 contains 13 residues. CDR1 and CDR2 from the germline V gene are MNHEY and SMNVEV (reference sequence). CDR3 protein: CASSFSGSYEQYF. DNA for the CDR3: TGTGCCAGCAGTTTCAGCGGCTCCTACGAGCAGTACTTC.

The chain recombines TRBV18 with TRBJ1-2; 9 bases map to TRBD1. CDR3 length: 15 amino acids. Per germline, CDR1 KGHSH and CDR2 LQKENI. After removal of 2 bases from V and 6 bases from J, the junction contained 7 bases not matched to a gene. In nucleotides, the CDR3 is TGTGCCAGCTCACCAAGGACAGGGGACAAGGATGGCTACACCTTC. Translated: CASSPRTGDKDGYTF.

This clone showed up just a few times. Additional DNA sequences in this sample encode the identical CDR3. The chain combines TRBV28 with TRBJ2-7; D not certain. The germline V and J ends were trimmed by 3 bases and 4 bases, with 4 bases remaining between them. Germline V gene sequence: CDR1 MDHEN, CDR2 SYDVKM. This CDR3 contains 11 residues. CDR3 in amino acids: CASSFRYEQYF. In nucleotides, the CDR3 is TGTGCCAGCAGTTTTCGGTACGAGCAGTACTTC. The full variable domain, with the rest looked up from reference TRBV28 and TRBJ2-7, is DVKVTQSSRYLVKRTGEKVFLECVQDMDHENMFWYRQDPGLGLRLIYFSYDVKMKEKGDIPEGYSVSREKKERFSLILESASTNQTSMYLCASSFRYEQYFGPGTRLTVT.

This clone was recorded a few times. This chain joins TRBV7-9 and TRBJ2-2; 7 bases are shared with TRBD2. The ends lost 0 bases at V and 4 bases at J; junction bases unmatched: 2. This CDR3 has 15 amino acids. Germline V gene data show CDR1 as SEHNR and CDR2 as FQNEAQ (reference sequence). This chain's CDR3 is CASSLAGGTTGELFF. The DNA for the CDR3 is TGTGCCAGCAGCTTAGCGGGAGGGACCACCGGGGAGCTGTTTTTT. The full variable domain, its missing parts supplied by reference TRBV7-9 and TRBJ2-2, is DTGVSQNPRHKITKRGQNVTFRCDPISEHNRLYWYRQTLGQGPEFLTYFQNEAQLEKSRLLSDRFSAERPKGSFSTLEIQRTEQGDSAMYLCASSLAGGTTGELFFGEGSRLTVL.

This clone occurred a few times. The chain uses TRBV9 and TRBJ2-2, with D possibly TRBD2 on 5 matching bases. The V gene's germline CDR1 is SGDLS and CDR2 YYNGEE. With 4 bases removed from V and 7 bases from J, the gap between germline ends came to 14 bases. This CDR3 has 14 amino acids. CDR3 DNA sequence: TGTGCCAGCAGCCCGCGGGTGGGTCGCGGGGAGCTGTTTTTT. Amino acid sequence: CASSPRVGRGELFF.

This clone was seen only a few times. The CDR3 DNA is TGCGCCAGCAGCCAAGATGGTAGCGGGAGGGCCTCAGAGACCCAGTACTTC. Residues: CASSQDGSGRASETQYF. V usage is TRBV4-3 and J usage is TRBJ2-5; 11 bases are a match to TRBD2. With 0 bases clipped from V and 4 bases from J, the junction kept 7 bases outside the gene matches. CDR3 length: 17 amino acids. Germline V lookup: CDR1 LGHNA, CDR2 YSLEER.

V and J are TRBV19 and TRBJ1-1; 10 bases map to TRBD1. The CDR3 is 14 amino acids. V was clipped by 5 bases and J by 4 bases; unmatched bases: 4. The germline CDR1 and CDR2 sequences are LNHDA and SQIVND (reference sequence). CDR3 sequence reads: CASSSRTGGTEAFF. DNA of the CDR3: TGTGCCAGTAGTTCCCGGACAGGGGGCACTGAAGCTTTCTTT.

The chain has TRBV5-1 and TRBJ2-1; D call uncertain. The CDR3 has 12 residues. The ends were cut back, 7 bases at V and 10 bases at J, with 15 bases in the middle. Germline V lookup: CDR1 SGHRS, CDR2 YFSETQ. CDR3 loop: CASGETEVEQFF. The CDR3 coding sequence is TGCGCCAGCGGTGAAACAGAAGTAGAGCAGTTCTTC.

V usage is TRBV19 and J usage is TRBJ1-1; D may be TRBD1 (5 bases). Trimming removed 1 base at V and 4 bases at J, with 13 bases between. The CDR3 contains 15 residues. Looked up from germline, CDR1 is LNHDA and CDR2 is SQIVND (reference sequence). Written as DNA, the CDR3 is TGTGCCAGTAGTATAGGGCGTCAAAGGGGCACTGAAGCTTTCTTT. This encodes CASSIGRQRGTEAFF.

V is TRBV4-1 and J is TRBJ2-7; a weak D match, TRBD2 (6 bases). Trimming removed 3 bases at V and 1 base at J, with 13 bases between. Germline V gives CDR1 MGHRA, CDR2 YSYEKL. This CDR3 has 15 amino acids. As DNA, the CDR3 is TGCGCCAGCAGCCAGGCCGGGACTGCTTCCTACGAGCAGTACTTC. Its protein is CASSQAGTASYEQYF.

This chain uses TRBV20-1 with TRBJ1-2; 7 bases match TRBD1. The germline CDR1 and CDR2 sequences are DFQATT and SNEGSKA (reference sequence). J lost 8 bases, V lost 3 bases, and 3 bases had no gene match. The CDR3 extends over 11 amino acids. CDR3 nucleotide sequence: TGCAGTGCTAGTCAGGGGGAGGGCTACACCTTC. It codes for CSASQGEGYTF.

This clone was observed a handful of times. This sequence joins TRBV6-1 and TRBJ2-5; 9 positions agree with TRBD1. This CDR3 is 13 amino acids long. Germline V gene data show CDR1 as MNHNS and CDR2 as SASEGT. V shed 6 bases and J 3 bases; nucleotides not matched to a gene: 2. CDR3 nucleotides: TGTGCCAGCAGCTGGGACAGGGAAGAGACCCAGTACTTC. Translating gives CASSWDREETQYF.

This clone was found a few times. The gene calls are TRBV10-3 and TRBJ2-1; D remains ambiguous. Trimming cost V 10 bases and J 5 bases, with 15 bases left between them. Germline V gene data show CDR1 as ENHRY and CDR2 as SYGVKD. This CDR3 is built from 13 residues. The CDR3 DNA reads TGTGCCACCGACTCCCCAGCAGACAATGAGCAGTTCTTC. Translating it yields CATDSPADNEQFF.

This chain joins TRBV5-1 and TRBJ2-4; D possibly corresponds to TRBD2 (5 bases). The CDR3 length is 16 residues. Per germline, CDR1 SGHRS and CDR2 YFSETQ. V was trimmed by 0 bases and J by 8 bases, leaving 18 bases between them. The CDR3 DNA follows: TGCGCCAGCAGCTTGGTGTCGGGGAGTGGAGGAGACATTCAGTACTTC. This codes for CASSLVSGSGGDIQYF. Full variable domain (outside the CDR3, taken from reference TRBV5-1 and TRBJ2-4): KAGVTQTPRYLIKTRGQQVTLSCSPISGHRSVSWYQQTPGQGLQFLFEYFSETQRNKGNFPGRFSGRQFSNSRSEMNVSTLELGDSALYLCASSLVSGSGGDIQYFGAGTRLSVL.

In nucleotides, the CDR3 is TGCGCCAGCAGCTCTGGCAGGCCCCAAGAGACCCAGTACTTC. As protein: CASSSGRPQETQYF. The chain links TRBV5-1 to TRBJ2-5, with D unresolved. Trimming cost V 3 bases and J 1 base, with 10 bases left between them. From germline, CDR1 is SGHRS and CDR2 YFSETQ. The CDR3 consists of 14 residues. The variable domain in full, with the rest retrieved from reference TRBV5-1 and TRBJ2-5, is KAGVTQTPRYLIKTRGQQVTLSCSPISGHRSVSWYQQTPGQGLQFLFEYFSETQRNKGNFPGRFSGRQFSNSRSEMNVSTLELGDSALYLCASSSGRPQETQYFGPGTRLLVL.

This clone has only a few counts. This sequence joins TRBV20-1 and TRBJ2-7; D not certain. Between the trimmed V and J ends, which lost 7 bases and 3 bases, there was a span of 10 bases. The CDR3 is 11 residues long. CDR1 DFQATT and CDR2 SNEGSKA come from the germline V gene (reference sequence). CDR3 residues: CSVSLSYEQYF. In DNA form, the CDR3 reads TGCAGTGTTTCGTTGAGCTACGAGCAGTACTTC.